The clone carrying this T cell receptor beta chain was seen a few times. Its antigen remains unknown. Described time point: newly diagnosed GD, antithyroid drugs for less than 3 months. PBMC RNA served as the TCR library source. This sample was taken from a study of regulatory T cells in long-lasting Graves disease. Study information: Newly diagnosed Graves' patients had under 3 months of antithyroid drugs.

Study-wide findings and caveats: Accuracy might have suffered from few samples.

Germline values: CDR1 SGHKS, CDR2 YYEKEE (reference sequence). This CDR3 is 13 amino acids long. V was cut by 1 base and J by 5 bases, with 7 bases left in between. Building of the TCR beta libraries involved iRepertoire HTBI primers and Arm-PCR of CDR3 regions. One entry per CDR3 protein results from TCRdb running MiXCR on the multiplex PCR reads. The data show about 350,000 distinct CDR3 sequences, with about a sixth seen just once and 25% to 30% held by the top ten. The same data also contributed to another study, on T cells in Graves' hyperthyroidism and ophthalmopathy. From that paper: Lactation, pregnancy, other autoimmune disease or uncontrolled infection led to exclusion of patients. Diagnosis rested on symptoms, serum thyroxine and TRAb, thyroid ultrasound, and orbital computed tomography.

The source material was peripheral blood mononuclear cells (PBMCs), sampled at new diagnosis, from a patient treated with antithyroid drugs. The V call is TRBV5-5, the J call TRBJ2-4, with D tentatively TRBD2 (6 bases). The sequence was obtained from a man aged 40-55 years with Graves disease. The CDR3 region has the DNA TGTGCCAGCAGCTTGAGGAGGGAAAACATTCAGTACTTC. Protein sequence: CASSLRRENIQYF. Full variable domain (missing parts from reference TRBV5-5 and TRBJ2-4): DAGVTQSPTHLIKTRGQQVTLRCSPISGHKSVSWYQQVLGQGPQFIFQYYEKEERGRGNFPDRFSARQFPNYSSELNVNALLLGDSALYLCASSLRRENIQYFGAGTRLSVL.